This passage covers 29 T cell receptor beta chains from one sample sequenced in a study of T cells in Graves' hyperthyroidism and ophthalmopathy. RNA transcripts provided the source from which TCR beta CDR3 regions were amplified. The HTBI primer set served for first-round RT-PCR of the TCR CDR3. TCRdb passed the multiplex PCR reads through MiXCR, listing each CDR3 protein once. The sample records hundreds of thousands of distinct CDR3 sequences, around a sixth being singletons. The material sequenced was blood. The receptors stem from a woman aged 18-29 years with Graves' hyperthyroidism.

The chain is built from TRBV6-4 and TRBJ1-5; D is uncertain. The CDR3 loop spans 14 amino acids. CDR1 MRHNA and CDR2 SNTAGT come from the germline V gene. Trimming took off 0 bases at V and 9 bases at J, with 12 bases between the two ends. In DNA, the CDR3 is TGTGCCAGCAGTGACTCCCCGGGAACGTCGCCCCAGCATTTT. This codes for CASSDSPGTSPQHF.

This clonotype occurred a few times. The rearrangement uses TRBV9 and TRBJ1-3; 7 bases are a match to TRBD1. Germline CDR1 and CDR2: SGDLS and YYNGEE. V was clipped by 2 bases and J by 5 bases; unmatched bases: 7. The CDR3 has 15 amino acids. CDR3 sequence: CASSVGQDIRNTIYF. In DNA, the CDR3 is TGTGCCAGCAGCGTCGGACAGGATATCAGAAACACCATATATTTT.

This clonotype was seen repeatedly, ten times or more. The V call is TRBV11-2, the J call TRBJ2-7; TRBD2 matches 10 bases. The CDR3 length is 14 residues. V shed 6 bases and J 6 bases; nucleotides not matched to a gene: 8. Per the germline V gene, CDR1 is SGHAT and CDR2 is FQNNGV. The CDR3 sequence: CASRPTSGISEQYF. Here the CDR3 DNA reads TGTGCCAGCAGACCAACTAGCGGGATCTCCGAGCAGTACTTC.

The chain employs TRBV5-8 and TRBJ2-3; possibly TRBD2 for D (6 bases). There are 16 residues in the CDR3. Germline values: CDR1 SGHTS, CDR2 YDEGEE. Trimming took off 4 bases at V and 3 bases at J, with 18 bases between the two ends. In DNA, the CDR3 is TGTGCCAGCAGCCCCGCCCCACTAGCTATTACAGATACGCAGTATTTT. It yields the protein CASSPAPLAITDTQYF.

A single count supports this clonotype. Just one base apart from a much larger clone, this may be a read error. This rearrangement joins TRBV27 to TRBJ2-1; D assignment may be TRBD1 or TRBD2 (5 bases each). Germline V gene data show CDR1 as MNHEY and CDR2 as SMNVEV (reference sequence). This CDR3 is built from 18 residues. Trimming stripped 8 bases from V and 0 bases from J, with 23 bases between. CDR3: CASGRWFWGNNSYNEQFF. CDR3 DNA sequence: TGTGCCAGCGGTCGGTGGTTTTGGGGGAACAACTCCTACAATGAGCAGTTCTTC.

The gene calls are TRBV27 and TRBJ2-1; 7 nucleotides agree with TRBD1. Germline V gives CDR1 MNHEY, CDR2 SMNVEV (reference sequence). CDR3 length: 11 amino acids. J gave up 10 bases and V 6 bases, and 3 bases lay outside the gene matches. The chain's CDR3 is CASSRGSEQFF. For the CDR3, the DNA is TGTGCCAGCAGCAGGGGGTCCGAGCAGTTCTTC.

This clonotype was observed at least ten times. The chain recombines TRBV7-2 with TRBJ2-1, with 11 bases aligning to TRBD2. The junction had 5 bases not matched to a gene; V was cut back by 1 base and J by 6 bases. Germline V gene data show CDR1 as SGHTA and CDR2 as FQGNSA. The CDR3 runs to 16 residues. The CDR3 here is CASSLVLAGGFNEQFF. For the CDR3, the DNA is TGTGCCAGCAGCTTAGTTCTAGCGGGGGGATTCAATGAGCAGTTCTTC.

This clonotype was seen at least ten times. V gene TRBV11-2 combines with J gene TRBJ2-3, with TRBD2 matching 14 bases. Germline trimming cut 5 bases from V and 0 bases from J; bases unmatched to any gene: 10. The CDR3 extends over 19 amino acids. Germline lookup yields CDR1 SGHAT and CDR2 FQNNGV. CDR3: CASSTRTSGGPSSTDTQYF. The CDR3 DNA is TGTGCCAGCAGCACCCGGACTAGCGGGGGGCCCTCTAGCACAGATACGCAGTATTTT.

This chain connects TRBV18 to TRBJ1-2; possible D gene TRBD1, 6 bases. CDR1 is KGHSH, CDR2 LQKENI, per germline. The CDR3 has 15 residues. The V end was cut by 6 bases, the J end by 0 bases, with 14 bases between. The DNA for the CDR3 is TGTGCCAGCTCTCCCCAGGGGACGTCTAACTATGGCTACACCTTC. As protein: CASSPQGTSNYGYTF.

This clonotype came up many times. The rearrangement uses TRBV2 and TRBJ1-2; TRBD1 agrees at 7 bases. The germline gives CDR1 SNHLY, CDR2 FYNNEI. With 3 bases clipped from V and 8 bases from J, the junction kept 3 bases outside the gene matches. The CDR3 is 12 amino acids. This chain's CDR3 is CASSDRGKGYTF. The CDR3 DNA reads as TGTGCCAGCAGTGACAGGGGGAAAGGCTACACCTTC.

This clonotype came up many times. The chain carries TRBV20-1 and TRBJ2-3; 8 bases agree with TRBD1. CDR3 length equals 16 residues. Losses at the gene ends were 0 bases for V and 4 bases for J; bases not matched to a gene: 9. Germline CDR1 DFQATT, CDR2 SNEGSKA (reference sequence). CDR3 loop: CSARDAGTGLPDTQYF. The CDR3 region has the DNA TGCAGTGCTAGAGATGCCGGGACAGGTCTCCCAGATACGCAGTATTTT.

Ten or more counts support this clonotype. The V gene is TRBV12-3 or TRBV12-4, the J gene TRBJ2-2; 9 bases match TRBD2. The CDR3 totals 18 residues. The J segment lost 4 bases and the V segment lost 3 bases, leaving 12 bases of the junction unmatched. This chain's CDR3 is CASSFPASGIVGTGELFF. The CDR3, as DNA: TGTGCCAGCAGTTTCCCGGCTAGCGGGATAGTCGGCACCGGGGAGCTGTTTTTT.

This clonotype has at least ten counts. Here the CDR3 reads CASSVQGWTEAFF. The CDR3 region has the DNA TGTGCCAGCAGCGTACAGGGTTGGACTGAAGCTTTCTTT. The rearrangement links TRBV2 to TRBJ1-1, with D possibly matching TRBD1 (6 bases). V dropped 6 bases and J dropped 5 bases, with 13 bases sitting between them. From germline, CDR1 is SNHLY and CDR2 FYNNEI. The CDR3 runs to 13 residues. Based on the CDR3 plus reference TRBV2 and TRBJ1-1, the full variable domain is EPEVTQTPSHQVTQMGQEVILRCVPISNHLYFYWYRQILGQKVEFLVSFYNNEISEKSEIFDDQFSVERPDGSNFTLKIRSTKLEDSAMYFCASSVQGWTEAFFGQGTRLTVV.

The chain carries TRBV20-1 and TRBJ1-6; 7 nucleotides align to TRBD1. The V gene end was trimmed by 1 base and the J gene end by 4 bases; junction bases not matched to a gene: 10. Germline assignment: CDR1 DFQATT and CDR2 SNEGSKA (reference sequence). This CDR3 has 17 residues. CDR3 DNA sequence: TGCAGTGCTAGAGGTTTGGGACAGCAGTGGTATAATTCACCCCTCCACTTT. Translation: CSARGLGQQWYNSPLHF.

Concerning this clonotype: One junction end does not reproduce the germline sequence, and a read error may be involved. The rearrangement links TRBV6-5 to TRBJ1-1; the D gene is possibly TRBD1 (6 bases). The CDR3 runs 15 residues. From germline, CDR1 is MNHEY and CDR2 SVGAGI. The CDR3 here is CASSYSSQGNTEASF. The CDR3 DNA follows: TGTGCCAGCAGTTACTCCAGCCAGGGGAACACTGAAGCTTCCTTT.

The rearrangement joins TRBV7-9 to TRBJ2-1; D may correspond to TRBD1 or TRBD2 (5 bases each). The germline V and J ends were trimmed by 3 bases and 3 bases, with 12 bases remaining between them. The CDR3 is made up of 15 amino acids. CDR1 is SEHNR, CDR2 FQNEAQ, per germline (reference sequence). CDR3 sequence: CASSFGTVLYNEQFF. CDR3 nucleotides: TGTGCCAGCAGCTTCGGGACGGTCCTCTACAATGAGCAGTTCTTC.

The V call is TRBV10-3, the J call TRBJ1-4; perhaps TRBD1 as D (6 bases). V was pared by 6 bases and J by 3 bases, with 11 bases between. CDR1 is ENHRY and CDR2 is SYGVKD in the germline V gene. The CDR3 is 14 residues long. CDR3: CAIRGTGSNEKLFF. DNA for the CDR3: TGTGCCATCAGGGGAACAGGGTCTAATGAAAAACTGTTTTTT.

This clonotype has a count of ten or more. In DNA, the CDR3 is TGCAGTGTCAGGACAGGACAGAGCTCCTACGAGCAGTACTTC. Encoded protein: CSVRTGQSSYEQYF. This chain links TRBV20-1 with TRBJ2-7; 7 bases match TRBD1. The CDR3 sequence is 14 residues long. With V trimmed by 7 bases and J by 0 bases, 9 bases remained unmatched. Germline values: CDR1 DFQATT, CDR2 SNEGSKA (reference sequence).

This clonotype was seen repeatedly, ten times or more. The V and J genes are TRBV6-2 or TRBV6-3 and TRBJ2-1; 8 positions match TRBD1. Germline CDR1 reads MNHEY; CDR2 reads SVGEGT. V lost 9 bases to trimming and J lost 7 bases; unmatched junction nucleotides: 8. The CDR3 extends over 13 amino acids. CDR3 sequence: CASHRGMVNEQFF. The CDR3 nucleotides are TGTGCCAGTCACAGGGGGATGGTAAATGAGCAGTTCTTC.

This clonotype was counted many times. The rearrangement joins TRBV12-3 or TRBV12-4 to TRBJ1-1; D unresolved. There are 14 residues in the CDR3. With 4 bases removed from V and 8 bases from J, the gap between germline ends came to 17 bases. The CDR3 sequence: CASSYGYNAREAFF. CDR3 DNA: TGTGCCAGCAGTTACGGGTACAACGCTAGGGAAGCTTTCTTT.

The DNA of the CDR3 is TGTGCCAGCAGAGGACAGGGGGCAACTGAAGCTTTCTTT. This translates into CASRGQGATEAFF. V is TRBV9 and J is TRBJ1-1, with 11 positions matching TRBD1. The J segment lost 5 bases and the V segment lost 5 bases, leaving 2 bases of the junction unmatched. The CDR3 has 13 residues. Per germline, CDR1 SGDLS and CDR2 YYNGEE.

This clonotype was counted many times. The chain has TRBV3-1 and TRBJ2-5; 7 bases are a match to TRBD2. Germline assignment: CDR1 LGHDT and CDR2 YNNKEL (reference sequence). The CDR3 has 15 amino acids. Trimming removed 0 bases from V and 1 base from J; junction bases left unmatched: 2. The CDR3 DNA is TGTGCCAGCAGCCAAGAGTCTAGCGGCCAAGAGACCCAGTACTTC. Translating it yields CASSQESSGQETQYF.

The rearrangement joins TRBV29-1 to TRBJ1-5, with unresolved D. Trimming removed 5 bases from V and 4 bases from J, with 12 bases in between. CDR1 and CDR2 from the germline V gene are SQVTM and ANQGSEA. The CDR3 is 13 amino acids. The CDR3 DNA is TGCAGCGTTTCCGGCGGGTGGAATCAGCCCCAGCATTTT. Its protein product is CSVSGGWNQPQHF.

In this sample, this clonotype turned up a few times. This chain uses TRBV5-1 with TRBJ2-2; 10 bases are shared with TRBD2. Germline lookup yields CDR1 SGHRS and CDR2 YFSETQ. J lost 7 bases, V lost 0 bases, and 9 bases had no gene match. The CDR3 length is 17 residues. The CDR3 sequence: CASSLVQREGRIGELFF. The CDR3 region has the DNA TGCGCCAGCAGCTTGGTCCAGCGGGAGGGGCGAATCGGGGAGCTGTTTTTT.

The rearrangement uses TRBV9 and TRBJ1-4; 10 bases are shared with TRBD1. The germline gives CDR1 SGDLS, CDR2 YYNGEE. This CDR3 has 14 amino acids. V gave up 3 bases and J gave up 7 bases; unmatched junction bases: 3. The CDR3 DNA follows: TGTGCCAGCAGCGCGACAGGGGGCTTTGAAAAACTGTTTTTT. It translates to CASSATGGFEKLFF.

This clonotype was counted between two and nine times. V gene TRBV29-1 combines with J gene TRBJ2-5; TRBD2 agrees at 8 bases. CDR3 length: 15 residues. Germline CDR1 and CDR2: SQVTM and ANQGSEA. This CDR3 is CRLLFLSGSGETQYF. The CDR3 region has the DNA TGCAGACTGCTGTTCTTGAGCGGGAGTGGAGAGACCCAGTACTTC. The complete variable domain, with remaining parts taken from reference TRBV29-1 and TRBJ2-5, reads SAVISQKPSRDICQRGTSLTIQCQVDSQVTMMFWYRQQPGQSLTLIATANQGSEATYESGFVIDKFPISRPNLTFSTLTVSNMSPEDSSIYLCRLLFLSGSGETQYFGPGTRLLVL.

Turning to this clonotype: This clone may be a read error of a much larger clone one base away. The CDR3 spells CASSYGNSNQPQHF. The CDR3 DNA reads TGTGCCAGCAGTTATGGGAATAGCAATCAGCCCCAGCATTTT. The chain couples TRBV27 to TRBJ1-5; D ambiguous. The CDR3 is 14 residues long. With 4 bases removed from V and 0 bases from J, the gap between germline ends came to 7 bases. Looked up from germline, CDR1 is MNHEY and CDR2 is SMNVEV (reference sequence).

This clonotype was found a few times. The V and J genes are TRBV9 and TRBJ2-1; D is unclear. The CDR3 runs 14 residues. Germline-derived CDR1 and CDR2 are SGDLS and YYNGEE. V was cut by 0 bases and J by 3 bases, with 7 bases left in between. CDR3 coding DNA: TGTGCCAGCAGCGTAGGGCTAGACTACAATGAGCAGTTCTTC. It codes for CASSVGLDYNEQFF.

This clonotype was seen many times. The CDR3 region has the DNA TGTGCCAGCAGCCCAACAGGGCGGACTGAAGCTTTCTTT. Its protein product is CASSPTGRTEAFF. V and J are TRBV5-6 and TRBJ1-1; tentatively, D is TRBD1 (6 bases). Germline V gives CDR1 SGHDT, CDR2 YYEEEE. V was trimmed by 4 bases and J by 5 bases, leaving 12 bases between them. The CDR3 is 13 residues long.